This TCR beta chain stems from a study of shared clonotypes between healthy human individuals. General study results and limits: Naive subsets generally had larger estimated richness than memory subsets. Generation probabilities were higher for clonotypes shared across all four sorted-subset donors than for unshared ones. An anticipated effect of sequencing depth on clonotype sharing among donors was recognized.

On this clone itself: Its antigen remains unidentified.

The V gene lost 2 bases and the J gene lost 2 bases, with 12 bases spanning the gap. The CDR3 is made up of 15 amino acids. Germline CDR1 reads SGHTA; CDR2 reads FQGNSA. Sequencing used immunoSEQ multiplex PCR; TCRdb keeps in-frame clones, though not all of them. The repertoire holds some 790,000 clones, with around 77% as singletons. Sequenced sample: memory CD4+ T cells sorted from blood. Regarding subset: CD45RA-negative fraction. The chain joins TRBV7-2 to TRBJ2-5; TRBD2 is a possible D gene (5 bases). The sequence was obtained from a woman aged 25 to 45 in good health. The CDR3 here is CASSLTGLYQETQYF. CDR3 DNA sequence: TGTGCCAGCAGCTTAACCGGACTCTATCAAGAGACCCAGTACTTC. Complete variable domain (other parts from reference TRBV7-2 and TRBJ2-5): GAGVSQSPSNKVTEKGKDVELRCDPISGHTALYWYRQSLGQGLEFLIYFQGNSAPDKSGLPSDRFSAERTGGSVSTLTIQRTQQEDSAVYLCASSLTGLYQETQYFGPGTRLLVL.